The clone carrying this T cell receptor beta chain was observed a few times. Following RNA extraction, reverse transcription yielded cDNA that acted as the sequencing template. Some clones are missing from TCRdb's copy, which holds only in-frame ones; the method was immunoSEQ multiplex PCR. The repertoire has some 180,000 clones, roughly 50% of them found once; the top ten carry 10% to 12%. These data are taken from a study of CD8+ T cells in alopecia areata. Study-wide background: Percentage of affected scalp area was the basis on which treated patients' severity was scored.

Per germline, CDR1 LNHNV and CDR2 YYDKDF (reference sequence). V was pared by 7 bases and J by 4 bases, with 11 bases between. This CDR3 comprises 13 residues. Sample treatment: oral pan-JAK inhibitor, 5-10 mg twice daily. It was from PBMCs that CD4+ and CD8+ T cells were sorted. This clonotype was sampled from a human donor with alopecia areata. The rearrangement links TRBV15 to TRBJ1-5, with a weak D call TRBD1 (5 bases). The source material was CD8+ T cells sorted from blood, sampled at week 24, from a patient treated with tofacitinib. The CDR3 loop is CATTADRNQPQHF. The CDR3 bases are TGTGCCACCACCGCCGACAGAAATCAGCCCCAGCATTTT.